These 24 T cell receptor beta chains were sequenced from one sample in a study of response to subunit inactivated influenza vaccine. One entry per CDR3 protein results from TCRdb running MiXCR on the RT-PCR reads. Of roughly 650,000 distinct CDR3 sequences listed, around 15% were seen once; the top ten hold less than 8.5%. The sample in question was PBMCs from blood, obtained 14 to 15 days before vaccination. These receptors were obtained from a man over 45 who received an inactivated influenza vaccine.

V and J are TRBV7-2 and TRBJ1-5, with 9 bases fitting TRBD1. The CDR3 has 14 amino acids. V lost 5 bases and J lost 7; bases outside the gene matches: 6. Germline CDR1 reads SGHTA; CDR2 reads FQGNSA. Written as DNA, the CDR3 is TGTGCCAGCAGCCCCGGACAGGGGAAACAGCCCCAGCATTTT. Residues: CASSPGQGKQPQHF.

This clonotype was recorded many times. The chain joins TRBV4-3 to TRBJ2-3; 8 nucleotides line up with TRBD2. The CDR3 extends over 18 amino acids. The V gene end was trimmed by 0 bases and the J gene end by 0 bases; junction bases not matched to a gene: 8. Per the germline V gene, CDR1 is LGHNA and CDR2 is YSLEER. In DNA, the CDR3 is TGCGCCAGCAGCCAAGATCAAGGTAGCGGGGCTAGCACAGATACGCAGTATTTT. Protein product: CASSQDQGSGASTDTQYF.

This clonotype has at least ten counts. The CDR3 DNA follows: TGTGCCAGCAGCTTAGCCGCGGCGGCGTCGGATGGCTACACCTTC. It translates to CASSLAAAASDGYTF. V is TRBV7-6 and J is TRBJ1-2; D is unresolved. V lost 0 bases and J 6 bases, leaving 14 bases between the germline ends. In germline, CDR1 is SGHVS, CDR2 FNYEAQ. The CDR3 is 15 residues long. The whole variable domain, filled in from reference TRBV7-6 and TRBJ1-2, reads GAGVSQSPRYKVTKRGQDVALRCDPISGHVSLYWYRQALGQGPEFLTYFNYEAQQDKSGLPNDRFSAERPEGSISTLTIQRTEQRDSAMYRCASSLAAAASDGYTFGSGTRLTVV.

The chain has TRBV12-3 or TRBV12-4 and TRBJ1-2, with unresolved D. The CDR3 is 13 residues long. V dropped 5 bases and J dropped 7 bases, with 14 bases sitting between them. CDR3 amino acids: CASSADGSFGYTF. The CDR3 nucleotides are TGTGCCAGCAGTGCTGACGGAAGTTTTGGCTACACCTTC.

In this sample, this clonotype turned up a few times. J is TRBJ1-5 and V is TRBV28, with 7 bases fitting TRBD1. The CDR3 runs 17 residues. In germline, CDR1 is MDHEN, CDR2 SYDVKM. V lost 1 base to trimming and J lost 0 bases; unmatched junction nucleotides: 6. The CDR3 sequence is CASSLYRGTASNQPQHF. The CDR3 DNA reads as TGTGCCAGCAGTTTATACAGGGGTACAGCTAGCAATCAGCCCCAGCATTTT.

This clonotype was seen a handful of times. The chain has TRBV7-8 and TRBJ2-3, with D perhaps TRBD2 (6 bases). V lost 1 base and J lost 0, with 11 bases in between. CDR3 size: 16 residues. Germline V CDR1 and CDR2: SGHVS, FQNEAQ. In DNA, the CDR3 is TGTGCCAGCAGCTTAGGGCTCGGGGGTAGCACAGATACGCAGTATTTT. Translation gives CASSLGLGGSTDTQYF.

The rearrangement uses TRBV20-1 and TRBJ2-3, with TRBD2 as a possible D gene (7 bases). The V end was cut by 0 bases, the J end by 4 bases, with 20 bases between. CDR1 DFQATT and CDR2 SNEGSKA come from the germline V gene (reference sequence). The CDR3 extends over 17 amino acids. CDR3: CSARDRGRGAFADTQYF. The CDR3 nucleotides read TGCAGTGCTAGAGATCGAGGTCGGGGGGCGTTTGCAGATACGCAGTATTTT.

There are a few counts of this clonotype. The chain has TRBV25-1 and TRBJ2-5, with D unresolved. CDR3 length equals 14 residues. Trimming pared 2 bases from V and 2 bases from J, leaving 9 bases between. Germline CDR1 reads MGHDK; CDR2 reads SYGVNS. Here the CDR3 DNA reads TGTGCCAGCAGTGAAGCCCGGATACAAGAGACCCAGTACTTC. Its translation is CASSEARIQETQYF. The full variable domain, its missing parts supplied by reference TRBV25-1 and TRBJ2-5, is EADIYQTPRYLVIGTGKKITLECSQTMGHDKMYWYQQDPGMELHLIHYSYGVNSTEKGDLSSESTVSRIRTEHFPLTLESARPSHTSQYLCASSEARIQETQYFGPGTRLLVL.

The chain has TRBV4-2 and TRBJ2-3, with unresolved D. Trimming removed 5 bases at V and 0 bases at J, with 12 bases between. Germline V gives CDR1 LGHNA, CDR2 YNFKEQ. The CDR3 is 15 residues long. Here the CDR3 reads CASSTSATSTDTQYF. CDR3 coding DNA: TGTGCCAGCAGCACCTCGGCGACCAGCACAGATACGCAGTATTTT.

This clonotype came up a few times. The V and J genes are TRBV14 and TRBJ1-3; D is unclear. This CDR3 spans 14 amino acids. Trimming pared 1 base from V and 5 bases from J, leaving 9 bases between. Germline CDR1 SGHDN, CDR2 FVKESK. The CDR3 spells CASSQGPGRNTIYF. CDR3 coding DNA: TGTGCCAGCAGCCAAGGTCCAGGCCGAAACACCATATATTTT. Full variable domain (outside the CDR3, taken from reference TRBV14 and TRBJ1-3): EAGVTQFPSHSVIEKGQTVTLRCDPISGHDNLYWYRRVMGKEIKFLLHFVKESKQDESGMPNNRFLAERTGGTYSTLKVQPAELEDSGVYFCASSQGPGRNTIYFGEGSWLTVV.

The rearrangement uses TRBV29-1 and TRBJ2-7; the match to TRBD2 covers 8 bases. V trimming: 6 bases; J trimming: 2 bases; junction bases outside the gene matches: 12. From germline, CDR1 is SQVTM and CDR2 ANQGSEA. CDR3 size: 15 residues. In nucleotides, the CDR3 is TGCAGCGTCCCGGGGGGGGGCGGAAGGGCCTACGAGCAGTACTTC. It specifies CSVPGGGGRAYEQYF.

The chain employs TRBV5-1 and TRBJ2-5; TRBD1 agrees at 8 bases. The J segment lost 5 bases and the V segment lost 0 bases, leaving 9 bases of the junction unmatched. CDR3 size: 16 residues. CDR1 and CDR2 (germline): SGHRS, YFSETQ. Here the CDR3 reads CASSLDQTGVGETQYF. CDR3 coding DNA: TGCGCCAGCAGCTTGGATCAGACAGGGGTTGGGGAGACCCAGTACTTC.

V is TRBV7-8 and J is TRBJ2-1; 9 bases match TRBD1. This CDR3 comprises 16 residues. From germline, CDR1 is SGHVS and CDR2 FQNEAQ. Unmatched junction bases numbered 4, after V lost 4 bases and J lost 0 bases. The DNA for the CDR3 is TGTGCCAGCAGCTCACGACAGGGGGGCTCCTACAATGAGCAGTTCTTC. Translation gives CASSSRQGGSYNEQFF.

This clonotype was observed a few times. The rearrangement joins TRBV12-3 or TRBV12-4 to TRBJ2-3; D remains ambiguous. The CDR3 runs 15 residues. V was clipped by 0 bases and J by 0 bases, with 7 bases between them. The CDR3 reads CASSLAPGSTDTQYF. DNA of the CDR3: TGTGCCAGCAGTTTAGCGCCGGGCAGCACAGATACGCAGTATTTT.

This clonotype has more than one count but fewer than ten. The chain is built from TRBV20-1 and TRBJ2-3; tentative D call: TRBD2 (6 bases). Germline V gene lookup returns CDR1 DFQATT and CDR2 SNEGSKA (reference sequence). The CDR3 consists of 13 residues. Trimming shortened V by 3 bases and J by 8 bases, and 15 bases separated the two germline ends. DNA for the CDR3: TGCAGTGCTAGCGGGAGTTTTATCGGTACGCAGTATTTT. Its translation: CSASGSFIGTQYF.

There are a few counts of this clonotype. J is TRBJ1-6 and V is TRBV15; 8 positions agree with TRBD1. After removal of 5 bases from V and 7 bases from J, the junction contained 7 bases not matched to a gene. CDR1 is LNHNV, CDR2 YYDKDF, per germline (reference sequence). CDR3 length: 15 amino acids. The CDR3 coding sequence is TGTGCCACCAGCGCTCGACAGGGGACGAATTCACCCCTCCACTTT. Its protein is CATSARQGTNSPLHF.

A few counts support this clonotype. The chain combines TRBV21-1 with TRBJ2-2; the tabulated D call, TRBD1, remains unverified against the DNA. TRBV21-1 has pseudogene status. This CDR3 has 19 amino acids. CDR3 protein: CASSTESLMGQGITGELFF. Here the CDR3 DNA reads TGTGCCAGCAGCACCGAAAGTTTAATGGGACAGGGGATCACCGGGGAGCTGTTTTTT.

The table lists this clonotype with a few counts. The chain employs TRBV7-6 and TRBJ2-2; D unclear. Trimming pared 5 bases from V and 2 bases from J, leaving 15 bases between. This CDR3 region has 16 residues. CDR1 is SGHVS and CDR2 is FNYEAQ in the germline V gene. The CDR3 loop is CASSLSSRVNTGELFF. CDR3 DNA sequence: TGTGCCAGCAGCCTCAGCTCGCGAGTTAACACCGGGGAGCTGTTTTTT. The entire variable domain, with the rest obtained from reference TRBV7-6 and TRBJ2-2, is as follows: GAGVSQSPRYKVTKRGQDVALRCDPISGHVSLYWYRQALGQGPEFLTYFNYEAQQDKSGLPNDRFSAERPEGSISTLTIQRTEQRDSAMYRCASSLSSRVNTGELFFGEGSRLTVL.

This clonotype has just a few counts. The V and J genes are TRBV14 and TRBJ2-7; TRBD1 matches 8 bases. The V segment lost 4 bases and the J segment 3 bases; nucleotides outside the gene matches: 5. The CDR3 extends over 14 amino acids. Germline values: CDR1 SGHDN, CDR2 FVKESK. CDR3 in DNA: TGTGCCAGCAGCCGGACAGGGTATTACTACGAGCAGTACTTC. It codes for CASSRTGYYYEQYF. Combining the CDR3 with reference TRBV14 and TRBJ2-7 gives the whole variable domain EAGVTQFPSHSVIEKGQTVTLRCDPISGHDNLYWYRRVMGKEIKFLLHFVKESKQDESGMPNNRFLAERTGGTYSTLKVQPAELEDSGVYFCASSRTGYYYEQYFGPGTRLTVT.

J is TRBJ2-2 and V is TRBV6-5; D may be TRBD1 (5 bases). With 6 bases removed from V and 7 bases from J, the gap between germline ends came to 9 bases. The CDR3 spans 12 residues. The germline gives CDR1 MNHEY, CDR2 SVGAGI. CDR3 sequence (DNA): TGTGCCAGCAGGCAGGGCGGCGGGGAGCTGTTTTTT. This codes for CASRQGGGELFF.

Note on this clonotype: Sequence at one end of the junction differs from germline and may be a read error. The V gene is TRBV7-9, the J gene TRBJ2-2, with D hard to call. The CDR3 is 14 residues long. The V gene's germline CDR1 is SEHNR and CDR2 FQNEAQ (reference sequence). In DNA form, the CDR3 reads TGTGCCAGCAGCATTTCCATAAACACCGAGGAGCTGTTTTTT. Translation: CASSISINTEELFF.

This clonotype was seen a handful of times. The J gene is TRBJ2-1, the V gene TRBV6-1; D is possibly TRBD1 (6 bases). The length of the CDR3 is 14 residues. The germline CDR1 and CDR2 sequences are MNHNS and SASEGT. Trimming shortened V by 6 bases and J by 5 bases, and 14 bases separated the two germline ends. CDR3 DNA: TGTGCCAGCAGAACCGGGACATTAGACAATGAGCAGTTCTTC. Translated, it gives CASRTGTLDNEQFF.

The genes are TRBV5-1 and TRBJ2-7, with D possibly being TRBD1 (6 bases). Trimming shortened V by 2 bases and J by 3 bases, and 15 bases separated the two germline ends. CDR3 length: 15 residues. CDR1 and CDR2 (germline): SGHRS, YFSETQ. The CDR3 protein is CASSFSTGPLYEQYF. DNA of the CDR3: TGCGCCAGCAGCTTTTCGACAGGTCCTCTCTACGAGCAGTACTTC.

This clonotype was observed a handful of times. This CDR3 is CASSPGGWDYDNEQFF. CDR3 bases: TGTGCCAGCAGCCCCGGGGGGTGGGACTACGACAATGAGCAGTTCTTC. The chain is built from TRBV11-3 and TRBJ2-1; 7 nucleotides match TRBD2. J lost 5 bases, V lost 5 bases, and 12 bases had no gene match. The germline CDR1 and CDR2 sequences are SGHNT and YENEEA. The CDR3 extends over 16 amino acids.